Below, 25 T cell receptor beta chains from the same sample are listed, as sequenced in a study of blood T cell repertoires in COVID-19 (dated by TCRdb to the early 2020s). The library was produced with the immunoSEQ multiplex PCR assay. Entries here come from immuneACCESS through TCRdb and include only in-frame sequences with V and J called. Some clones fail to appear in such tables; in the studies checked, an unresolved V gene covers under half of the shortfall, and the cause of the remainder is unknown. The sample table shows 220,000 or so clones, and just over 85% are seen once. Clones ranked in the top ten supply roughly 14% of the sample. The sequenced material came from PBMCs or T cells enriched from blood (not recorded which). Every receptor here comes from a woman aged 45-60 years with acute COVID-19.

The chain uses TRBV30 and TRBJ1-5; D is undetermined. The germline V gene encodes CDR1 GTSNPN and CDR2 SVGIG (reference sequence). Trimming cost V 0 bases and J 5 bases, with 11 bases left between them. There are 14 residues in the CDR3. CDR3 in DNA: TGTGCCTGGAGTGTACTCGAGGAGGATCAGCCCCAGCATTTT. Its translation is CAWSVLEEDQPQHF.

The rearrangement uses TRBV7-2 and TRBJ2-3; TRBD2 agrees at 7 bases. The CDR3 consists of 15 residues. Germline V lookup: CDR1 SGHTA, CDR2 FQGNSA. V shed 4 bases and J 2 bases; nucleotides not matched to a gene: 6. CDR3 in DNA: TGTGCCAGCAGCTCTGGGACTACGCTCACAGATACGCAGTATTTT. Its translation is CASSSGTTLTDTQYF.

The chain has TRBV27 and TRBJ1-1; a weak D match, TRBD1 (5 bases). Germline loops: CDR1 MNHEY, CDR2 SMNVEV (reference sequence). The CDR3 extends over 13 amino acids. Deletions cut 4 bases from V and 12 bases from J, with 18 bases between. In DNA, the CDR3 is TGTGCCAGCAGTTCAGAGCCGGGGGGGGTGTCTTTCTTT. This codes for CASSSEPGGVSFF.

The chain links TRBV18 to TRBJ1-4; no firm D call. This CDR3 is built from 14 residues. Germline loops: CDR1 KGHSH, CDR2 LQKENI. The V end lost 4 bases, the J end lost 8 bases, and 14 bases lay between the germline ends. CDR3 region: CASSLGDPREKLFF. The CDR3, as DNA: TGTGCCAGCTCACTAGGTGACCCTAGAGAAAAACTGTTTTTT. The entire variable domain, with the rest obtained from reference TRBV18 and TRBJ1-4, is as follows: NAGVMQNPRHLVRRRGQEARLRCSPMKGHSHVYWYRQLPEEGLKFMVYLQKENIIDESGMPKERFSAEFPKEGPSILRIQQVVRGDSAAYFCASSLGDPREKLFFGSGTQLSVL.

The gene calls are TRBV27 and TRBJ2-7; the match to TRBD1 covers 10 bases. Germline loops: CDR1 MNHEY, CDR2 SMNVEV (reference sequence). V was clipped by 9 bases and J by 3 bases; unmatched bases: 14. The CDR3 is 16 amino acids. The DNA of the CDR3 is TGTGCCAGTCCCCTAATGAACCGGGACAGGGGCTACGAGCAGTACTTC. Its protein product is CASPLMNRDRGYEQYF.

This clone was recorded only once. The rearrangement joins TRBV7-9 to TRBJ2-2, with 11 bases matching TRBD1. The germline gives CDR1 SEHNR, CDR2 FQNEAQ (reference sequence). The trim removed 5 bases at V and 5 bases at J, leaving 7 bases unmatched. The CDR3 is 16 amino acids. The CDR3 DNA is TGTGCCAGCAGCGCCCCCGGGACAGGGGGTACCGGGGAGCTGTTTTTT. This gives the protein CASSAPGTGGTGELFF.

This clone was picked up a small number of times. This sequence joins TRBV30 and TRBJ1-5; TRBD1 aligns across 8 bases. Germline V gene sequence: CDR1 GTSNPN, CDR2 SVGIG (reference sequence). V shed 2 bases and J 5 bases; nucleotides not matched to a gene: 8. This CDR3 comprises 15 residues. Here the CDR3 DNA reads TGTGCCTGGAGTACCCAGGGGGCAGGCGATCAGCCCCAGCATTTT. Amino acid sequence: CAWSTQGAGDQPQHF.

This clone showed up just once. The chain links TRBV28 to TRBJ2-7; 9 bases are shared with TRBD2. The trim removed 9 bases at V and 0 bases at J, leaving 12 bases unmatched. Germline values: CDR1 MDHEN, CDR2 SYDVKM. CDR3 length equals 16 residues. CDR3 in DNA: TGTGCCAGTACCTTTTTCGCGGGAGGGCCCTCCTACGAGCAGTACTTC. It specifies CASTFFAGGPSYEQYF. Using reference TRBV28 and TRBJ2-7 for the parts outside the CDR3, the full variable domain is DVKVTQSSRYLVKRTGEKVFLECVQDMDHENMFWYRQDPGLGLRLIYFSYDVKMKEKGDIPEGYSVSREKKERFSLILESASTNQTSMYLCASTFFAGGPSYEQYFGPGTRLTVT.

In its sample, this clone was seen a few times. The genes are TRBV30 and TRBJ1-6; 9 bases agree with TRBD1. CDR1 GTSNPN and CDR2 SVGIG come from the germline V gene (reference sequence). There are 14 residues in the CDR3. The V and J ends lost 0 bases and 9 bases, in that order; junction bases with no gene match: 3. Here the CDR3 reads CAWSVVTGGSPLHF. CDR3 coding DNA: TGTGCCTGGAGTGTTGTGACAGGGGGTTCACCCCTCCACTTT.

The chain has TRBV6-2 or TRBV6-3 and TRBJ1-2; D gene unclear. Germline values: CDR1 MNHEY, CDR2 SVGEGT. V was trimmed by 4 bases and J by 7 bases, leaving 7 bases between them. The CDR3 sequence is 11 residues long. CDR3 protein: CASSSSTGYTF. The CDR3 coding sequence is TGTGCCAGCAGTTCTTCTACTGGCTACACCTTC.

The CDR3 DNA sequence: TGTGCCAGCACAAACAGGGGGCGCATGAGGAACACTGAAGCTTTCTTT. Amino acids: CASTNRGRMRNTEAFF. The chain combines TRBV5-6 with TRBJ1-1; 9 bases are shared with TRBD1. There are 16 residues in the CDR3. The germline V gene has CDR1 SGHDT and CDR2 YYEEEE. Trimming took 6 bases from V and 1 from J; bases not matched to a gene: 10. The entire variable domain, with the rest obtained from reference TRBV5-6 and TRBJ1-1, is as follows: DAGVTQSPTHLIKTRGQQVTLRCSPKSGHDTVSWYQQALGQGPQFIFQYYEEEERQRGNFPDRFSGHQFPNYSSELNVNALLLGDSALYLCASTNRGRMRNTEAFFGQGTRLTVV.

This rearrangement joins TRBV6-5 to TRBJ1-1, with D unclear. There are 13 residues in the CDR3. Germline-derived CDR1 and CDR2 are MNHEY and SVGAGI. V was trimmed by 6 bases and J by 1 base, leaving 9 bases between them. The DNA of the CDR3 is TGTGCCAGCAGGGAGGCGGGGAACACTGAAGCTTTCTTT. Amino acids: CASREAGNTEAFF.

The chain carries TRBV24-1 and TRBJ2-1; the D is unclear. The germline gives CDR1 KGHDR, CDR2 SFDVKD. The germline V and J ends were trimmed by 4 bases and 15 bases, with 12 bases remaining between them. This CDR3 comprises 11 residues. CDR3 protein: CATSDLRVWFF. The CDR3 region has the DNA TGTGCCACCAGTGACCTCCGCGTGTGGTTCTTC.

The V gene is TRBV28, the J gene TRBJ1-5; 7 nucleotides align to TRBD1. J lost 0 bases, V lost 2 bases, and 7 bases had no gene match. Germline V gene data show CDR1 as MDHEN and CDR2 as SYDVKM. The CDR3 covers 17 residues. CDR3 loop: CASSLMGQYFSNQPQHF. As DNA, the CDR3 is TGTGCCAGCAGTTTAATGGGACAGTATTTTAGCAATCAGCCCCAGCATTTT.

Here the CDR3 reads CASSPRLAGDPIYEQYF. In DNA, the CDR3 is TGTGCCAGCAGCCCCAGACTAGCGGGAGACCCGATATACGAGCAGTACTTC. The V gene is TRBV3-1 (or the pseudogene TRBV3-2), the J gene TRBJ2-7, with 12 bases lining up with TRBD2. This CDR3 contains 17 residues. Germline CDR1 and CDR2: LGHDT and YNNKEL (reference sequence). With V trimmed by 4 bases and J by 4 bases, 11 bases remained unmatched.

The V gene is TRBV7-3, the J gene TRBJ2-1, with D possibly matching TRBD1 (6 bases). The V and J ends lost 2 bases and 8 bases respectively, with 16 bases between them. The CDR3 loop spans 15 amino acids. Germline assignment: CDR1 SGHTA and CDR2 FQGTGA. This CDR3 reads CASSLGTLTRDEQFF. The CDR3 nucleotides read TGTGCCAGCAGCTTAGGGACACTTACTAGGGATGAGCAGTTCTTC.

The genes are TRBV28 and TRBJ2-1; 12 nucleotides align to TRBD2. After removal of 8 bases from V and 4 bases from J, the junction contained 15 bases not matched to a gene. The CDR3 totals 18 residues. From germline, CDR1 is MDHEN and CDR2 SYDVKM. For the CDR3, the DNA is TGTGCCAGCTTACAAGGTGGGGCTAGCGGGAGGGGATACAATGAGCAGTTCTTC. This encodes CASLQGGASGRGYNEQFF.

V usage is TRBV5-1 and J usage is TRBJ2-1; maybe TRBD1 (6 bases). Trimming took off 4 bases at V and 0 bases at J, with 17 bases between the two ends. Germline CDR1 SGHRS, CDR2 YFSETQ. The CDR3 extends over 17 amino acids. CDR3 bases: TGCGCCAGCAGCCAAGGGACAAATAGGTTCTCCTACAATGAGCAGTTCTTC. This codes for CASSQGTNRFSYNEQFF.

This clone was seen once. This chain joins TRBV5-1 and TRBJ2-1; 10 bases agree with TRBD2. CDR1 and CDR2 (germline): SGHRS, YFSETQ. Unmatched junction bases numbered 13, after V lost 4 bases and J lost 9 bases. The CDR3 is 16 residues long. The CDR3 loop is CASSPPGLAGVLEQFF. DNA of the CDR3: TGCGCCAGCAGCCCCCCCGGGCTAGCGGGAGTCCTTGAGCAGTTCTTC.

This sequence joins TRBV7-9 and TRBJ2-2; perhaps TRBD2 as D (6 bases). This CDR3 comprises 17 residues. The germline V gene encodes CDR1 SEHNR and CDR2 FQNEAQ (reference sequence). The V gene lost 0 bases and the J gene lost 6 bases, with 17 bases spanning the gap. The CDR3 DNA is TGTGCCAGCAGCTTAGCCGGGATAACTAGCACCGCCGGGGAGCTGTTTTTT. Its protein product is CASSLAGITSTAGELFF. Combining the CDR3 with reference TRBV7-9 and TRBJ2-2 gives the whole variable domain DTGVSQNPRHKITKRGQNVTFRCDPISEHNRLYWYRQTLGQGPEFLTYFQNEAQLEKSRLLSDRFSAERPKGSFSTLEIQRTEQGDSAMYLCASSLAGITSTAGELFFGEGSRLTVL.

This clone appeared a few times. The V and J genes are TRBV30 and TRBJ1-4; D perhaps matches TRBD1 (6 bases). Between the trimmed V and J ends, which lost 2 bases and 5 bases, there was a span of 15 bases. Germline CDR1 and CDR2: GTSNPN and SVGIG (reference sequence). The CDR3 totals 15 residues. CDR3 loop: CAWSQAPGVNEKLFF. The CDR3 DNA reads as TGTGCCTGGAGTCAAGCCCCAGGGGTAAATGAAAAACTGTTTTTT.

The rearrangement links TRBV28 to TRBJ1-2; 7 bases align to TRBD1. This CDR3 contains 13 residues. Unmatched junction bases numbered 3, after V lost 6 bases and J lost 2 bases. The germline gives CDR1 MDHEN, CDR2 SYDVKM. Written as DNA, the CDR3 is TGTGCCAGCAGGCGGGACAGAAACTATGGCTACACCTTC. Translating gives CASRRDRNYGYTF.

The V call is TRBV28, the J call TRBJ2-7, with D unresolved. Trimming shortened V by 3 bases and J by 2 bases, and 11 bases separated the two germline ends. Germline V gene lookup returns CDR1 MDHEN and CDR2 SYDVKM. CDR3 length: 14 amino acids. In DNA, the CDR3 is TGTGCCAGCAGTTTTGGCCGTCCTCCCTACGAGCAGTACTTC. Its translation: CASSFGRPPYEQYF. The full variable domain, its missing parts supplied by reference TRBV28 and TRBJ2-7, is DVKVTQSSRYLVKRTGEKVFLECVQDMDHENMFWYRQDPGLGLRLIYFSYDVKMKEKGDIPEGYSVSREKKERFSLILESASTNQTSMYLCASSFGRPPYEQYFGPGTRLTVT.

The chain couples TRBV28 to TRBJ1-3; TRBD1 is a possible D gene (6 bases). CDR1 is MDHEN and CDR2 is SYDVKM in the germline V gene. Between the trimmed V and J ends, which lost 3 bases and 4 bases, there was a span of 13 bases. The CDR3 is made up of 15 amino acids. The CDR3 here is CASSFAGARGNTIYF. The CDR3 DNA follows: TGTGCCAGCAGTTTTGCGGGGGCGCGCGGAAACACCATATATTTT.

The gene calls are TRBV29-1 and TRBJ2-7, with 13 bases identical to TRBD2. The V and J ends lost 7 bases and 6 bases, in that order; junction bases with no gene match: 21. In germline, CDR1 is SQVTM, CDR2 ANQGSEA. The length of the CDR3 is 18 residues. For the CDR3, the DNA is TGCAGCGCCCTACATAATGGCGGGACTAGCGGGATGGCGGGCGAGCAGTACTTC. Its translation is CSALHNGGTSGMAGEQYF.